The source of this T cell receptor beta chain is a study of cytomegalovirus exposure and HLA in healthy donors. Study-level information: HLA-typed donors were the source of roughly 85 million unique TCRs held in an early data release.

The PCR was carried out with 60 Vbeta primers and 13 Jbeta primers. Method: immunoSEQ multiplex PCR; TCRdb's copy keeps in-frame clones and lacks some. The table has some 88,000 clones, 70% to 75% seen once. It was healthy bone marrow donors who served as donors. Study-level points and caveats: Roughly uniform depth of sequencing across donors was assumed in presence/absence analyses. Later analysis associated a missense DCLRE1C variant with TCR beta V- and J-gene trimming.

About this clone: Its antigen is as yet unknown.

The source is a woman younger than 30 in good health and CMV-seropositive. The specimen was PBMCs.

The CDR3 DNA reads TGTGCCATCAGTGAGGTACTAGCGGGAGGGGGTTCCTACGAGCAGTACTTC. Encoded protein: CAISEVLAGGGSYEQYF. This sequence joins TRBV10-3 and TRBJ2-7; 13 bases are a match to TRBD2. There are 17 residues in the CDR3. V dropped 2 bases and J dropped 1; count of bases not matched to a gene: 5. The germline V gene has CDR1 ENHRY and CDR2 SYGVKD.